The clone carrying this T cell receptor (beta chain) was counted only a few times. Antigen specificity is unknown. This specimen belongs to a study of identical twins. General study points: Out-of-frame alpha sequences that twins shared showed excess low generation probability. Less excess twin sharing appeared in beta out-of-frame sequences. Fewer insertions marked abundant cord blood beta clonotypes; young adult naive trended weakly, memory not at all.

One entry per CDR3 protein, called by TCRdb with MiXCR from the 5' RACE reads. Of approximately 300,000 distinct CDR3 sequences in the sample, over 8.5% are singletons; the top ten hold about 7.1%. The CDR3 has 16 residues. V gave up 0 bases and J gave up 2 bases; unmatched junction bases: 9. CDR1 is DFQATT and CDR2 is SNEGSKA in the germline V gene (reference sequence). This sample was shared with a second study, whose subject was yellow fever vaccine responses in identical twins.

The sequence was collected from a woman under 30 in good health. Material: CD8+ T cells sorted from blood. The chain has TRBV20-1 and TRBJ2-7, with TRBD1 identical over 8 bases. The CDR3: CSARDPPQTGAYEQYF. CDR3 bases: TGCAGTGCTAGAGATCCCCCGCAGACAGGGGCCTACGAGCAGTACTTC.